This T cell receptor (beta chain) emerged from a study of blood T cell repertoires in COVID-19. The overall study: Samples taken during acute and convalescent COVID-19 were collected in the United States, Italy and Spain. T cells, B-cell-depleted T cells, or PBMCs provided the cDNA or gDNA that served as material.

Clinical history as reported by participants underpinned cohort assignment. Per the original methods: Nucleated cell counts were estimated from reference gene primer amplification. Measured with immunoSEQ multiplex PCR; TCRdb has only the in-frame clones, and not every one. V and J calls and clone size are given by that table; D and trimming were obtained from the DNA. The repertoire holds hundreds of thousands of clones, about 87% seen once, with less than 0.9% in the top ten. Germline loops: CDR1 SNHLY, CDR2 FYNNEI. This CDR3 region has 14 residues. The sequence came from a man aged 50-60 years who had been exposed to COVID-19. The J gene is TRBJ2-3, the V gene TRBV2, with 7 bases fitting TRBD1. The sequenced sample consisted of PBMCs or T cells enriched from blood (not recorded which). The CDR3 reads CARTGTESTDTQYF. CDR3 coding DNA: TGTGCGAGAACCGGGACAGAGAGCACAGATACGCAGTATTTT.